A single sample gave rise to the 31 T cell receptor beta chains below, sequenced in a study of lymphopenia after photon versus proton radiotherapy. TCRdb keeps only in-frame clones here, not all; method: immunoSEQ multiplex PCR. The table shows about 24,000 clones, with 82% occurring only once. The sample in question was peripheral blood, obtained from a patient treated with proton-based radiotherapy. Receptors were obtained from a woman between 65 and 79 years old with pancreatic cancer.

The chain is built from TRBV19 and TRBJ2-3; D call uncertain. The V gene's germline CDR1 is LNHDA and CDR2 SQIVND (reference sequence). Trimming stripped 4 bases from V and 10 bases from J, with 15 bases between. The CDR3 spans 13 residues. The CDR3 nucleotides are TGTGCCAGTAGTAGGGTGATAGGCGCGGCGCAGTATTTT. Protein sequence: CASSRVIGAAQYF.

This clone was observed once. CDR3 nucleotides: TGTGCCAGCAGCTCCCAGGGTTGGGAGCAGTTCTTC. It is translated as CASSSQGWEQFF. This sequence joins TRBV7-9 and TRBJ2-1, with D maybe TRBD1 (5 bases). The CDR3 sequence is 12 residues long. The V end lost 4 bases, the J end lost 10 bases, and 11 bases lay between the germline ends. Germline V gene sequence: CDR1 SEHNR, CDR2 FQNEAQ (reference sequence).

The V gene is TRBV5-4, the J gene TRBJ2-1, with 7 bases that match TRBD1. The CDR3 loop spans 16 amino acids. Trimming at V came to 5 bases and at J to 1 base, leaving 9 bases not matched to a gene. From germline, CDR1 is SGHNT and CDR2 YYREEE (reference sequence). The DNA for the CDR3 is TGTGCCAGCAGTTTCGACAGGGTTATGTCCTACAATGAGCAGTTCTTC. Protein product: CASSFDRVMSYNEQFF.

The chain recombines TRBV28 with TRBJ1-2; D is undetermined. Germline lookup yields CDR1 MDHEN and CDR2 SYDVKM. Between the trimmed V and J ends, which lost 6 bases and 2 bases, there was a span of 16 bases. The CDR3 runs 15 residues. Here the CDR3 DNA reads TGTGCCAGCAGCCCCAATCCATTTGGGAACTATGGCTACACCTTC. Translation gives CASSPNPFGNYGYTF.

The chain recombines TRBV9 with TRBJ1-2; D is uncertain. This CDR3 spans 12 amino acids. Trimming removed 0 bases at V and 7 bases at J, with 7 bases between. Germline V lookup: CDR1 SGDLS, CDR2 YYNGEE. The CDR3 reads CASSVENGGYTF. Written as DNA, the CDR3 is TGTGCCAGCAGCGTAGAGAACGGTGGCTACACCTTC.

V usage is TRBV21-1 and J usage is TRBJ2-2. TRBV21-1 is described as a pseudogene. The CDR3 consists of 17 residues. In DNA, the CDR3 is TGTGCCAGCATTTTCACCCAACCGCTCCCAAACACCGGGGAGCTGTTTTTT. Translated, it gives CASIFTQPLPNTGELFF.

This chain connects TRBV27 to TRBJ1-4; D is undetermined. CDR1 and CDR2 from the germline V gene are MNHEY and SMNVEV (reference sequence). The germline V and J ends were trimmed by 6 bases and 0 bases, with 8 bases remaining between them. The CDR3 consists of 14 residues. CDR3 residues: CASSREATNEKLFF. CDR3 coding DNA: TGTGCCAGCAGCCGAGAAGCAACTAATGAAAAACTGTTTTTT.

The chain couples TRBV28 to TRBJ1-5; perhaps TRBD1 as D (5 bases). Trimming took 6 bases from V and 6 from J, leaving 21 bases between them. Germline lookup yields CDR1 MDHEN and CDR2 SYDVKM. The CDR3 contains 16 residues. CDR3 nucleotides: TGTGCCAGCAGCCTATACTCGGGTGGGGCGGGTCAGCCCCAGCATTTT. This sequence encodes CASSLYSGGAGQPQHF.

This chain connects TRBV20-1 to TRBJ1-2; no clear D gene. In germline, CDR1 is DFQATT, CDR2 SNEGSKA (reference sequence). The V and J ends lost 1 base and 6 bases respectively, with 3 bases between them. The CDR3 is 10 residues long. CDR3 amino acids: CSARVDGYTF. The CDR3 nucleotides read TGCAGTGCTAGAGTAGATGGCTACACCTTC.

CDR3 region: CASSLYGDREAFF. CDR3 bases: TGTGCCAGCAGCTTGTATGGGGACAGGGAGGCTTTCTTT. The chain links TRBV5-4 to TRBJ1-1, with 9 bases aligning to TRBD1. V was pared by 1 base and J by 11 bases, with 6 bases of the junction left unmatched. This CDR3 region has 13 residues. The germline CDR1 and CDR2 sequences are SGHNT and YYREEE (reference sequence).

The V gene is TRBV2, the J gene TRBJ2-2, with 8 bases lining up with TRBD1. Germline trimming cut 6 bases from V and 8 bases from J; bases unmatched to any gene: 8. CDR3 length: 14 residues. Germline CDR1 is SNHLY and CDR2 is FYNNEI. CDR3 residues: CASRLLTGEGELFF. The CDR3 DNA is TGTGCCAGCAGACTACTGACAGGGGAAGGGGAGCTGTTTTTT.

The CDR3 DNA follows: TGTGCCTGGAGTCTACCCACCGGTATGAATTCACCCCTCCACTTT. Protein product: CAWSLPTGMNSPLHF. The chain couples TRBV30 to TRBJ1-6, with D hard to call. The V gene's germline CDR1 is GTSNPN and CDR2 SVGIG (reference sequence). Deletions cut 2 bases from V and 7 bases from J, with 15 bases between. This CDR3 comprises 15 residues.

This clone has just one count. V and J are TRBV28 and TRBJ1-5, with D perhaps TRBD1 (6 bases). The CDR3 spans 15 residues. Germline V gene sequence: CDR1 MDHEN, CDR2 SYDVKM. V was clipped by 5 bases and J by 2 bases, with 13 bases between them. CDR3 bases: TGTGCCAGCAGTAAGGGGGGACCGGGCAATCAGCCCCAGCATTTT. Translation: CASSKGGPGNQPQHF.

The rearrangement links TRBV19 to TRBJ1-1; D remains unclear. The CDR3 is 13 amino acids. Germline-derived CDR1 and CDR2 are LNHDA and SQIVND (reference sequence). Trimming removed 3 bases at V and 0 bases at J, with 5 bases between. CDR3 bases: TGTGCCAGTAGTATCCTTTTGAACACTGAAGCTTTCTTT. Translating gives CASSILLNTEAFF. The full variable domain, in which reference TRBV19 and TRBJ1-1 provide the parts outside the CDR3, is DGGITQSPKYLFRKEGQNVTLSCEQNLNHDAMYWYRQDPGQGLRLIYYSQIVNDFQKGDIAEGYSVSREKKESFPLTVTSAQKNPTAFYLCASSILLNTEAFFGQGTRLTVV.

The chain recombines TRBV11-2 with TRBJ2-7; TRBD1 agrees at 11 bases. Germline values: CDR1 SGHAT, CDR2 FQNNGV. V lost 1 base, J lost 6 bases, and 5 bases stayed unmatched. The CDR3 spans 15 residues. The CDR3 DNA reads as TGTGCCAGCAGCTTAGCTGGACAGGGGGCGTCCGAGCAGTACTTC. Protein sequence: CASSLAGQGASEQYF.

V is TRBV28 and J is TRBJ1-1; tentative D call: TRBD1 (5 bases). The CDR3 consists of 12 residues. Germline-derived CDR1 and CDR2 are MDHEN and SYDVKM. V gave up 5 bases and J gave up 11 bases, with 15 bases separating them. The CDR3 nucleotides read TGTGCCAGCAGTCTAAGTTCGGGGCATGCTTTCTTT. This gives the protein CASSLSSGHAFF. The variable domain in full, completed from reference TRBV28 and TRBJ1-1, reads DVKVTQSSRYLVKRTGEKVFLECVQDMDHENMFWYRQDPGLGLRLIYFSYDVKMKEKGDIPEGYSVSREKKERFSLILESASTNQTSMYLCASSLSSGHAFFGQGTRLTVV.

This chain connects TRBV19 to TRBJ2-7, with 8 positions matching TRBD1. J gave up 2 bases and V 6 bases, and 3 bases lay outside the gene matches. CDR1 is LNHDA, CDR2 SQIVND, per germline (reference sequence). There are 13 residues in the CDR3. Here the CDR3 reads CASSQDRAYEQYF. The CDR3 region has the DNA TGTGCCAGTAGCCAGGACAGGGCCTACGAGCAGTACTTC.

V and J are TRBV13 and TRBJ1-2, with D perhaps TRBD1 (5 bases). CDR1 PRHDT and CDR2 FYEKMQ come from the germline V gene (reference sequence). The CDR3 contains 15 residues. V was pared by 3 bases and J by 2 bases, with 13 bases between. Written as DNA, the CDR3 is TGTGCCAGCAGCTTTTCGGCAGGGAGCAACTATGGCTACACCTTC. Translating gives CASSFSAGSNYGYTF. The variable domain in full, completed from reference TRBV13 and TRBJ1-2, reads AAGVIQSPRHLIKEKRETATLKCYPIPRHDTVYWYQQGPGQDPQFLISFYEKMQSDKGSIPDRFSAQQFSDYHSELNMSSLELGDSALYFCASSFSAGSNYGYTFGSGTRLTVV.

The chain has TRBV18 and TRBJ1-1; 10 bases fit TRBD1. With 3 bases clipped from V and 0 bases from J, the junction kept 4 bases outside the gene matches. CDR1 and CDR2 (germline): KGHSH, LQKENI. CDR3 length: 16 residues. The CDR3 region has the DNA TGTGCCAGCTCACCTGGGACAGGGGTCATGAACACTGAAGCTTTCTTT. It specifies CASSPGTGVMNTEAFF.

V is TRBV14 and J is TRBJ2-3; 9 bases are a match to TRBD2. Trimming took 0 bases from V and 1 from J; bases not matched to a gene: 14. The germline V gene encodes CDR1 SGHDN and CDR2 FVKESK. The CDR3 is 20 amino acids. CDR3 sequence reads: CASSQDSSGRGAGGTDTQYF. CDR3 bases: TGTGCCAGCAGCCAAGATAGTAGCGGGAGAGGTGCCGGGGGCACAGATACGCAGTATTTT.

Regarding this clone: A read error may account for a junction end that differs from germline. The chain links TRBV7-9 to TRBJ2-7; 9 nucleotides match TRBD2. Germline-derived CDR1 and CDR2 are SEHNR and FQNEAQ (reference sequence). The CDR3 length is 16 residues. The CDR3 sequence: CASSLGRGLADYEQYF. CDR3 coding DNA: TGTGCCAGCAGCTTAGGTAGGGGACTAGCTGATTACGAACAGTACTTC.

The V gene is TRBV30, the J gene TRBJ1-2; D perhaps matches TRBD1 (6 bases). The germline V gene has CDR1 GTSNPN and CDR2 SVGIG (reference sequence). The CDR3 loop spans 14 amino acids. Trimming stripped 3 bases from V and 4 bases from J, with 15 bases between. The CDR3 region has the DNA TGTGCCTGGAGCTCACCTAACAGGGTCTATGGCTACACCTTC. Translated: CAWSSPNRVYGYTF.

CDR3 coding DNA: TGTGCCAGTAGTATAGTTGGGACCGTTCAGCCCCAGCATTTT. Amino acid sequence: CASSIVGTVQPQHF. The chain couples TRBV19 to TRBJ1-5; the D gene is possibly TRBD1 (5 bases). The CDR3 is 14 amino acids. Germline V gene sequence: CDR1 LNHDA, CDR2 SQIVND (reference sequence). Trimming removed 1 base from V and 6 bases from J, with 10 bases in between.

The chain combines TRBV28 with TRBJ1-1; the D is unclear. Germline values: CDR1 MDHEN, CDR2 SYDVKM. The CDR3 has 14 residues. The germline V and J ends were trimmed by 6 bases and 2 bases, with 13 bases remaining between them. CDR3 residues: CASSVYRSNTEAFF. In DNA form, the CDR3 reads TGTGCCAGCAGCGTTTATCGGAGTAACACTGAAGCTTTCTTT.

The chain links TRBV11-3 to TRBJ1-3, with D hard to call. Germline values: CDR1 SGHNT, CDR2 YENEEA. The CDR3 is 15 residues long. V was clipped by 0 bases and J by 4 bases, with 10 bases between them. CDR3 nucleotide sequence: TGTGCCAGCAGCTTAGACCCTGCCCAGGGAAACACCATATATTTT. This sequence encodes CASSLDPAQGNTIYF.

The genes are TRBV6-5 and TRBJ1-6, with 9 bases aligning to TRBD1. The V gene end was trimmed by 0 bases and the J gene end by 7 bases; junction bases not matched to a gene: 4. CDR3 size: 16 residues. Per germline, CDR1 MNHEY and CDR2 SVGAGI. The CDR3 region is CASSYSIDRGNSPLHF. The CDR3 nucleotides are TGTGCCAGCAGTTACTCGATAGACAGGGGGAATTCACCCCTCCACTTT.

V and J are TRBV10-3 and TRBJ1-1; 9 nucleotides match TRBD1. The CDR3 contains 14 residues. The V gene end was trimmed by 7 bases and the J gene end by 3 bases; junction bases not matched to a gene: 6. Germline V CDR1 and CDR2: ENHRY, SYGVKD. The CDR3 sequence is CAIKPTGGHTEAFF. The CDR3 nucleotides read TGTGCCATCAAACCCACAGGGGGCCACACTGAAGCTTTCTTT.

V usage is TRBV4-2 and J usage is TRBJ1-2; no clear D. The CDR3 covers 15 residues. Trimming left V 4 bases short and J 8 bases short, with 20 bases between. Looked up from germline, CDR1 is LGHNA and CDR2 is YNFKEQ. The chain's CDR3 is CASSLALGVANGYTF. CDR3 DNA: TGTGCCAGCAGCCTGGCCCTTGGGGTCGCTAACGGCTACACCTTC.

This clone was picked up a small number of times. The chain uses TRBV9 and TRBJ2-1; 9 bases agree with TRBD2. Trimming at V came to 4 bases and at J to 7 bases, leaving 6 bases not matched to a gene. The CDR3 is 14 amino acids. CDR1 is SGDLS, CDR2 YYNGEE, per germline. In DNA form, the CDR3 reads TGTGCCAGCAGCCCCAGCGGGAGGCAAAATGAGCAGTTCTTC. Protein product: CASSPSGRQNEQFF.

The chain couples TRBV19 to TRBJ1-5, with D uncertain. This CDR3 has 14 residues. The germline gives CDR1 LNHDA, CDR2 SQIVND (reference sequence). The ends were cut back, 4 bases at V and 2 bases at J, with 9 bases in the middle. Here the CDR3 reads CASSTQAGNQPQHF. The CDR3 DNA is TGTGCCAGTAGTACCCAAGCGGGCAATCAGCCCCAGCATTTT.

This clone appeared a few times. The V and J genes are TRBV5-8 and TRBJ2-3; the D call may be TRBD1 or TRBD2 (6 bases each). The V end lost 4 bases, the J end lost 3 bases, and 12 bases lay between the germline ends. The germline CDR1 and CDR2 sequences are SGHTS and YDEGEE. This CDR3 spans 14 amino acids. CDR3 bases: TGTGCCAGCAGCCGGGGGCAAATTACAGATACGCAGTATTTT. Its protein product is CASSRGQITDTQYF.